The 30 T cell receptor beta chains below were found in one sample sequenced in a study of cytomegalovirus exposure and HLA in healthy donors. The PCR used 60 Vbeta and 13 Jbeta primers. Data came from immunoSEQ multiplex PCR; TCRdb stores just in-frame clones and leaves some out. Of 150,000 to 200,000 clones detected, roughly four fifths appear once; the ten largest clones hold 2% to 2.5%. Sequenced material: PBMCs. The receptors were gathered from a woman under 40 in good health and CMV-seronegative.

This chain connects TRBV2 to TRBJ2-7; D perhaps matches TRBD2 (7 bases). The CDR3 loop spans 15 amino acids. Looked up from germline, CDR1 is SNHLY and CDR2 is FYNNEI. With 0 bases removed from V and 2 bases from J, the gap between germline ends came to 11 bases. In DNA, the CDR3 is TGTGCCAGCAGTGAAGCTTGGGGGGGCCCCTACGAGCAGTACTTC. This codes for CASSEAWGGPYEQYF.

The CDR3 sequence: CASSPRTSGRANTGELFF. DNA for the CDR3: TGTGCCAGCTCACCAAGGACTAGCGGGAGGGCGAACACCGGGGAGCTGTTTTTT. The chain is built from TRBV18 and TRBJ2-2, with TRBD2 matching over 15 bases. CDR3 length: 18 amino acids. Germline V gene sequence: CDR1 KGHSH, CDR2 LQKENI. V lost 2 bases and J lost 0; bases outside the gene matches: 1.

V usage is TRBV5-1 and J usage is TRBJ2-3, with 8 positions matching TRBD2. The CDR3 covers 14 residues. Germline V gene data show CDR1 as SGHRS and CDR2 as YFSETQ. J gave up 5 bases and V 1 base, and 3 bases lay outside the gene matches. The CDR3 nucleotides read TGCGCCAGCAGCTTGTCGGGGGGGGGAGATACGCAGTATTTT. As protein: CASSLSGGGDTQYF.

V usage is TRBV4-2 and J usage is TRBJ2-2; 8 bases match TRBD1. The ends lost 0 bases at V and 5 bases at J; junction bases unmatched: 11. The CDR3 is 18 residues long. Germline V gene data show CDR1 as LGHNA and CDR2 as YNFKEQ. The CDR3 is CASSQDPNSDRGTGELFF. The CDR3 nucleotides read TGTGCCAGCAGCCAAGATCCAAATTCTGACAGGGGAACCGGGGAGCTGTTTTTT.

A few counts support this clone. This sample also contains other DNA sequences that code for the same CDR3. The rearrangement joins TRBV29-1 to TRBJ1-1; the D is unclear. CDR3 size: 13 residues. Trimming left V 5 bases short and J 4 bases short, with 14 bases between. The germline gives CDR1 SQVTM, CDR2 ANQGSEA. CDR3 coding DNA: TGCAGCGTTTCAAGAGGGCGGGTCACTGAAGCTTTCTTT. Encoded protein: CSVSRGRVTEAFF.

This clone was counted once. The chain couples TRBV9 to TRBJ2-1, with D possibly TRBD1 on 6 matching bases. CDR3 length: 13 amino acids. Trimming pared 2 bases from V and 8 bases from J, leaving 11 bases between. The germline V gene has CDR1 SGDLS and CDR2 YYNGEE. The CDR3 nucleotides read TGTGCCAGCAGCGTTACTCGACAGGATGAGCAGTTCTTC. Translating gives CASSVTRQDEQFF.

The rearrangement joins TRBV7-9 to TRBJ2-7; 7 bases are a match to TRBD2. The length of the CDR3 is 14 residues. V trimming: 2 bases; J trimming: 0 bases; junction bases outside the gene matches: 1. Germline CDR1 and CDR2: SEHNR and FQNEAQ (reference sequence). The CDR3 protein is CASSLTSDSYEQYF. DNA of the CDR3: TGTGCCAGCAGCTTAACTAGCGACTCCTACGAGCAGTACTTC.

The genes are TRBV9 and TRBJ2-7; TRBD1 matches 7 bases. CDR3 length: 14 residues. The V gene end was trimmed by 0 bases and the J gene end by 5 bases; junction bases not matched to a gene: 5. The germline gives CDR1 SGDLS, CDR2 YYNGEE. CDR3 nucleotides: TGTGCCAGCAGCGTAGGTCCAGGGGGAGACGAGCAGTACTTC. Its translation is CASSVGPGGDEQYF.

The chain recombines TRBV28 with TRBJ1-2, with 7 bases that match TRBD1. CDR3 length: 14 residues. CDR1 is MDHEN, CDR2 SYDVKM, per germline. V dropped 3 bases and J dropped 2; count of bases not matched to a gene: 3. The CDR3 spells CASSFPGQNYGYTF. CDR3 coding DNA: TGTGCCAGCAGTTTCCCGGGACAGAACTATGGCTACACCTTC.

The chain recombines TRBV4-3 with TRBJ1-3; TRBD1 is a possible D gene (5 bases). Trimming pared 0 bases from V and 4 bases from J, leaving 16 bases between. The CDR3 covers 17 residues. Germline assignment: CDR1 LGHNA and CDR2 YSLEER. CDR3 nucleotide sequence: TGCGCCAGCAGCCAAGATCGGGGAGGGGCCGGAGGAAACACCATATATTTT. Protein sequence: CASSQDRGGAGGNTIYF.

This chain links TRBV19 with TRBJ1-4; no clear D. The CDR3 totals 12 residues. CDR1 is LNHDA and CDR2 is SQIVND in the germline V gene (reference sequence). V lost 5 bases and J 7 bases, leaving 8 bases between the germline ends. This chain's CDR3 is CASSSPGEKLFF. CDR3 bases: TGTGCCAGTAGTTCACCGGGTGAAAAACTGTTTTTT.

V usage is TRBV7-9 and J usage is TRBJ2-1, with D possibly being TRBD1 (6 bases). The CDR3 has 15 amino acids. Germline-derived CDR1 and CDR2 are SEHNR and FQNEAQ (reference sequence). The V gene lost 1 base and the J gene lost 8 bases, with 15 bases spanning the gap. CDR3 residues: CASSLGRQAPDEQFF. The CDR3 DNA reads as TGTGCCAGCAGCTTAGGGAGACAGGCCCCGGATGAGCAGTTCTTC.

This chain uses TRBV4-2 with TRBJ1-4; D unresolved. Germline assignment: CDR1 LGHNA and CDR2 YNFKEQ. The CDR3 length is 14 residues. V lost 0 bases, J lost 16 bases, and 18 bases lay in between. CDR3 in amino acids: CASSQEPGRAAEFF. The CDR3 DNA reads TGTGCCAGCAGCCAAGAGCCGGGTAGAGCCGCCGAGTTTTTT.

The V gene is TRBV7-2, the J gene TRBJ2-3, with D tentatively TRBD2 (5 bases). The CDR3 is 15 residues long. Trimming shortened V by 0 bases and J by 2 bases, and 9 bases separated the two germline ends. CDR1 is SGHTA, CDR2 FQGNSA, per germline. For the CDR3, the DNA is TGTGCCAGCAGCTTAGCGGGAGCCCCCACAGATACGCAGTATTTT. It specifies CASSLAGAPTDTQYF.

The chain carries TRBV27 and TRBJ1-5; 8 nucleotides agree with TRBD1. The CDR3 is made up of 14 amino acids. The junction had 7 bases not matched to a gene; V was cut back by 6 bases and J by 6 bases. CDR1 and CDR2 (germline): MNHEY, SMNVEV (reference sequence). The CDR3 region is CASSHGQGSQPQHF. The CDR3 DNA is TGTGCCAGCAGCCATGGACAGGGAAGTCAGCCCCAGCATTTT.

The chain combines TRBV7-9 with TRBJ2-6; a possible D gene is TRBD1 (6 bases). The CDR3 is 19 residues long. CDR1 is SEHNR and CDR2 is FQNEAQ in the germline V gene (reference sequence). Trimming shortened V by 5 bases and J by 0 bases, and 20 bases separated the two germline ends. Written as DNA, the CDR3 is TGTGCCAGCAGCCGAACGCAGGGGACACCCAACTCTGGGGCCAACGTCCTGACTTTC. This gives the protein CASSRTQGTPNSGANVLTF. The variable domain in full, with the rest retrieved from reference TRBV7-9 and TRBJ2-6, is DTGVSQNPRHKITKRGQNVTFRCDPISEHNRLYWYRQTLGQGPEFLTYFQNEAQLEKSRLLSDRFSAERPKGSFSTLEIQRTEQGDSAMYLCASSRTQGTPNSGANVLTFGAGSRLTVL.

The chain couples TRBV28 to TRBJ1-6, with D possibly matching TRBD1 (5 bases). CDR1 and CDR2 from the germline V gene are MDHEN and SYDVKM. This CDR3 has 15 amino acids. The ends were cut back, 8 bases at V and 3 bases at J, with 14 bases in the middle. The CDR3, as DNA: TGTGCCAGCGATGCGACAGTGTACTATAATTCACCCCTCCACTTT. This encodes CASDATVYYNSPLHF.

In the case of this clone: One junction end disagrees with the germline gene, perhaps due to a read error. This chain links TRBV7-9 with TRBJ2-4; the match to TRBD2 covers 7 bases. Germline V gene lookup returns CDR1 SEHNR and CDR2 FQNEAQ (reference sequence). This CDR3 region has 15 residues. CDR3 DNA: TGTGCCAGCAGCTTGGGGGGAGGGCTTGGAAACAGTCAGTACTTC. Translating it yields CASSLGGGLGNSQYF.

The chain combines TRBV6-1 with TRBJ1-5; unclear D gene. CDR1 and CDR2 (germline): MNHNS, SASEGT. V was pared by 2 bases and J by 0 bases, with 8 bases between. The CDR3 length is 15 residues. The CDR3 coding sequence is TGTGCCAGCAGTGAATATCTTTATAGCAATCAGCCCCAGCATTTT. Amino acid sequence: CASSEYLYSNQPQHF.

Here the CDR3 DNA reads TGTGCCAGCAGTTACGATCTGGACAGGGGACACACCATATATTTT. This codes for CASSYDLDRGHTIYF. The chain is built from TRBV6-6 and TRBJ1-3; TRBD1 aligns across 9 bases. The CDR3 sequence is 15 residues long. Germline values: CDR1 MNHNY, CDR2 SVGAGI (reference sequence). With 2 bases clipped from V and 8 bases from J, the junction kept 7 bases outside the gene matches.

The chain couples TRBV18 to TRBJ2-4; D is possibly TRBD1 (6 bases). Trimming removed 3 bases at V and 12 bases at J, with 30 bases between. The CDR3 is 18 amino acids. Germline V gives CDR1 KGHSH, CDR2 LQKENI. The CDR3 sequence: CASSPRGPDLGSGETQYF. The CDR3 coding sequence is TGTGCCAGCTCACCCAGGGGACCGGATCTGGGGAGCGGCGAGACTCAGTACTTC.

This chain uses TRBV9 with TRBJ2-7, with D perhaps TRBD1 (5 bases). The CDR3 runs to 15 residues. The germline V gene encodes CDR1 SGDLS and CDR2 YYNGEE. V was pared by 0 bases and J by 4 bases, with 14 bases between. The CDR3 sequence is CASSVDLAGRYEQYF. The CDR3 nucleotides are TGTGCCAGCAGCGTAGACCTGGCAGGGCGGTACGAGCAGTACTTC.

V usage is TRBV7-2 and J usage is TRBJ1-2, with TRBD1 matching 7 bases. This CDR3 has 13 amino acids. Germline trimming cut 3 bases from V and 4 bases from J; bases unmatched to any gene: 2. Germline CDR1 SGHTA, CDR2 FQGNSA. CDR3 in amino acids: CASSLDRSYGYTF. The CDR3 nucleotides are TGTGCCAGCAGCTTGGACAGGTCCTATGGCTACACCTTC.

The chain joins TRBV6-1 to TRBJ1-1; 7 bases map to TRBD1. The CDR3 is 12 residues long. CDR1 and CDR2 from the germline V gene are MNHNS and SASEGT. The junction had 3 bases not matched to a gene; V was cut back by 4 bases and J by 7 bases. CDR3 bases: TGTGCCAGCAGTGCGGACAGGCTTGAAGCTTTCTTT. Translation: CASSADRLEAFF.

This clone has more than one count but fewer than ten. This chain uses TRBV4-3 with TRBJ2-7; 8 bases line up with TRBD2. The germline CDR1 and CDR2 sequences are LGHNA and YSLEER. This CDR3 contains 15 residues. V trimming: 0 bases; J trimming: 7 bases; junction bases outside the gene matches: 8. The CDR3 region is CASSQDFGGAIEQYF. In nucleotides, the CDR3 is TGCGCCAGCAGCCAAGATTTCGGGGGGGCTATTGAGCAGTACTTC.

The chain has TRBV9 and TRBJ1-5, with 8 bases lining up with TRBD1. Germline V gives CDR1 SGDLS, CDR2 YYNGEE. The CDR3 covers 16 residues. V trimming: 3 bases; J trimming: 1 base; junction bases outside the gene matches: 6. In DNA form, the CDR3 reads TGTGCCAGCAGCGCTGGACAGGGTTCGAGCAATCAGCCCCAGCATTTT. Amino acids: CASSAGQGSSNQPQHF.

The CDR3 DNA reads as TGTGCCAGCAGCCTTCCGGGACAGTCTTATAGCAATCAGCCCCAGCATTTT. Encoded protein: CASSLPGQSYSNQPQHF. This sequence joins TRBV7-2 and TRBJ1-5; 7 bases agree with TRBD1. After removal of 5 bases from V and 0 bases from J, the junction contained 10 bases not matched to a gene. CDR1 SGHTA and CDR2 FQGNSA come from the germline V gene. The CDR3 has 17 residues.

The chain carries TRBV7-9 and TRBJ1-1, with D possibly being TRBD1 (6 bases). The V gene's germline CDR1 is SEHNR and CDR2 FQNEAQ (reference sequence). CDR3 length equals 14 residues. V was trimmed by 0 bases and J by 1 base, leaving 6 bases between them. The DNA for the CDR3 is TGTGCCAGCAGCTTAGCGACAGGGAACACTGAAGCTTTCTTT. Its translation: CASSLATGNTEAFF.

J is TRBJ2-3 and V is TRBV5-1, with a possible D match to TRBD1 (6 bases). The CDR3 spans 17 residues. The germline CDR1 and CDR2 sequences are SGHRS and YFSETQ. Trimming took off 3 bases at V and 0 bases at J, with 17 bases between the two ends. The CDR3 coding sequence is TGCGCCAGCAGCTCTTTCCCGACAGGCACTAGCACAGATACGCAGTATTTT. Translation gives CASSSFPTGTSTDTQYF.

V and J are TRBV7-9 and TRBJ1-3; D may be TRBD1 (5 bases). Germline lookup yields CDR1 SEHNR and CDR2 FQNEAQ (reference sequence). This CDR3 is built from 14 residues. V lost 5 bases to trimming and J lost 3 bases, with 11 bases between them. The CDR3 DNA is TGTGCCAGCAGCCCTCCCGGGGGTGGAAACACCATATATTTT. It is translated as CASSPPGGGNTIYF. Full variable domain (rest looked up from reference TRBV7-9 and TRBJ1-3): DTGVSQNPRHKITKRGQNVTFRCDPISEHNRLYWYRQTLGQGPEFLTYFQNEAQLEKSRLLSDRFSAERPKGSFSTLEIQRTEQGDSAMYLCASSPPGGGNTIYFGEGSWLTVV.